These 25 T cell receptor beta chains came from one sample sequenced in a study of shared clonotypes between healthy human individuals (dated by TCRdb to the early 2020s). Library preparation employed the immunoSEQ multiplex PCR assay. The table comes from immuneACCESS by way of TCRdb, which keeps in-frame sequences with V and J called. Part of the clones is missing from these tables; in studies checked, under half for an unresolved V gene and the rest for unknown reasons. The sample contains 550,000 to 700,000 clones, roughly 72% of them found a single time. Around 1.8% of the sample rests with the top ten. Sample: memory CD4+ T cells sorted from blood. The cell subset or site label on this specimen signifies: CD45RA-negative fraction. The receptors come from a woman aged 25 to 45 in good health.

This clone showed up just a few times. The chain has TRBV16 and TRBJ1-4, with D maybe TRBD1 (5 bases). There are 15 residues in the CDR3. Germline CDR1 is KGHSY and CDR2 is FQNENV. V was cut by 0 bases and J by 1 base, with 6 bases left in between. In nucleotides, the CDR3 is TGTGCCAGCAGCCAATCCAGGGTAACTAATGAAAAACTGTTTTTT. Translating gives CASSQSRVTNEKLFF.

The sample holds a few counts of this clone. The chain carries TRBV28 and TRBJ2-2; D gene uncertain. The CDR3 sequence is 15 residues long. The ends were cut back, 5 bases at V and 0 bases at J, with 10 bases in the middle. CDR1 and CDR2 from the germline V gene are MDHEN and SYDVKM. CDR3 nucleotide sequence: TGTGCCAGCAGTGCTGGTACTGCGAACACCGGGGAGCTGTTTTTT. It is translated as CASSAGTANTGELFF.

The rearrangement joins TRBV2 to TRBJ2-1, with TRBD2 identical over 9 bases. The CDR3 length is 15 residues. The ends lost 7 bases at V and 7 bases at J; junction bases unmatched: 11. Germline V gene data show CDR1 as SNHLY and CDR2 as FYNNEI. DNA for the CDR3: TGTGCCAGCAACAGTCTGGCGGGAGGGCCAAATGAGCAGTTCTTC. Its protein product is CASNSLAGGPNEQFF.

The chain joins TRBV5-1 to TRBJ2-1; D ambiguous. Germline lookup yields CDR1 SGHRS and CDR2 YFSETQ. V lost 4 bases and J 5 bases, leaving 7 bases between the germline ends. The CDR3 totals 12 residues. The CDR3: CASSRLNNEQFF. DNA for the CDR3: TGCGCCAGCAGCCGCCTGAACAATGAGCAGTTCTTC.

This sequence joins TRBV5-1 and TRBJ1-1; D unresolved. The CDR3 covers 19 residues. The germline V gene encodes CDR1 SGHRS and CDR2 YFSETQ. The germline V and J ends were trimmed by 3 bases and 1 base, with 25 bases remaining between them. The CDR3 nucleotides read TGCGCCAGCAGCTCATTCACCCTTGACCACCCCCGAGGGAACACTGAAGCTTTCTTT. Protein product: CASSSFTLDHPRGNTEAFF. Based on the CDR3 plus reference TRBV5-1 and TRBJ1-1, the full variable domain is KAGVTQTPRYLIKTRGQQVTLSCSPISGHRSVSWYQQTPGQGLQFLFEYFSETQRNKGNFPGRFSGRQFSNSRSEMNVSTLELGDSALYLCASSSFTLDHPRGNTEAFFGQGTRLTVV.

The chain recombines TRBV2 with TRBJ2-7, with 10 bases lining up with TRBD1. The CDR3 consists of 15 residues. Germline-derived CDR1 and CDR2 are SNHLY and FYNNEI. V lost 4 bases to trimming and J lost 2 bases; unmatched junction nucleotides: 5. The DNA of the CDR3 is TGTGCCAGCAGTGTCCCCGGGACAGGGGCCTACGAGCAGTACTTC. It translates to CASSVPGTGAYEQYF. The full variable domain, rest sourced from reference TRBV2 and TRBJ2-7, is EPEVTQTPSHQVTQMGQEVILRCVPISNHLYFYWYRQILGQKVEFLVSFYNNEISEKSEIFDDQFSVERPDGSNFTLKIRSTKLEDSAMYFCASSVPGTGAYEQYFGPGTRLTVT.

V and J are TRBV5-1 and TRBJ1-3; 10 bases agree with TRBD1. Per germline, CDR1 SGHRS and CDR2 YFSETQ. The CDR3 loop spans 16 amino acids. V was pared by 3 bases and J by 4 bases, with 7 bases of the junction left unmatched. The CDR3 sequence is CASSSRQGARGNTIYF. CDR3 nucleotide sequence: TGCGCCAGCAGCTCGAGACAGGGGGCGCGCGGAAACACCATATATTTT. Looking up the rest from reference TRBV5-1 and TRBJ1-3 gives the full variable domain: KAGVTQTPRYLIKTRGQQVTLSCSPISGHRSVSWYQQTPGQGLQFLFEYFSETQRNKGNFPGRFSGRQFSNSRSEMNVSTLELGDSALYLCASSSRQGARGNTIYFGEGSWLTVV.

This clone was seen only once. This chain links TRBV28 with TRBJ2-3; a weak D match, TRBD2 (7 bases). The CDR3 consists of 14 residues. With 4 bases removed from V and 4 bases from J, the gap between germline ends came to 12 bases. Germline lookup yields CDR1 MDHEN and CDR2 SYDVKM. The CDR3 DNA is TGTGCCAGCAGTTACCGGGGGGCGTCAGATACGCAGTATTTT. It codes for CASSYRGASDTQYF.

The sample holds a few counts of this clone. V gene TRBV25-1 combines with J gene TRBJ2-1; D ambiguous. The CDR3 contains 18 residues. Trimming removed 3 bases at V and 8 bases at J, with 26 bases between. Germline CDR1 reads MGHDK; CDR2 reads SYGVNS. The DNA for the CDR3 is TGTGCCAGCAGTGAGCCAGCAAAACAGAGGCCCTGGAAGGATGAGCAGTTCTTC. Amino acids: CASSEPAKQRPWKDEQFF.

This chain connects TRBV28 to TRBJ2-1; TRBD1 matches at 7 bases. CDR3 length: 15 residues. The J segment lost 8 bases and the V segment lost 5 bases, leaving 12 bases of the junction unmatched. Germline V lookup: CDR1 MDHEN, CDR2 SYDVKM. CDR3 protein: CASSPGTDGRYEQFF. The CDR3 bases are TGTGCCAGCAGTCCGGGGACAGATGGAAGGTATGAGCAGTTCTTC.

The table lists this clone with a few counts. The chain links TRBV18 to TRBJ1-2; no reliable D call. V lost 3 bases and J lost 0, with 8 bases in between. Germline V CDR1 and CDR2: KGHSH, LQKENI. The CDR3 length is 14 residues. CDR3 nucleotides: TGTGCCAGCTCACCGAAGCAGGCTAACTATGGCTACACCTTC. It specifies CASSPKQANYGYTF.

This chain uses TRBV2 with TRBJ2-1; 8 bases fit TRBD2. The CDR3 has 13 amino acids. V shed 8 bases and J 4 bases; nucleotides not matched to a gene: 4. Germline assignment: CDR1 SNHLY and CDR2 FYNNEI. CDR3 sequence reads: CASYTSGYNEQFF. DNA for the CDR3: TGTGCCAGCTATACTAGCGGATACAATGAGCAGTTCTTC.

There are many counts of this clone. This rearrangement joins TRBV7-8 to TRBJ1-5; 7 bases align to TRBD1. This CDR3 spans 15 amino acids. CDR1 is SGHVS, CDR2 FQNEAQ, per germline. Trimming removed 5 bases from V and 1 base from J; junction bases left unmatched: 5. The CDR3 DNA reads as TGTGCCAGCAGCCGACAGGGTGGAAGCAATCAGCCCCAGCATTTT. Protein: CASSRQGGSNQPQHF.

The chain employs TRBV5-4 and TRBJ1-2; no firm D call. CDR1 and CDR2 (germline): SGHNT, YYREEE (reference sequence). Trimming shortened V by 1 base and J by 2 bases, and 12 bases separated the two germline ends. The CDR3 has 15 residues. CDR3 amino acids: CASSLSSDGNYGYTF. For the CDR3, the DNA is TGTGCCAGCAGCTTGAGTAGCGACGGAAACTATGGCTACACCTTC.

This chain links TRBV6-6 with TRBJ2-3; 11 positions agree with TRBD2. V shed 4 bases and J 3 bases; nucleotides not matched to a gene: 6. The germline V gene encodes CDR1 MNHNY and CDR2 SVGAGI (reference sequence). The CDR3 is 16 residues long. The CDR3 reads CASSLGLAGGTDTQYF. The CDR3 DNA reads as TGTGCCAGCAGTTTAGGTCTAGCGGGAGGAACAGATACGCAGTATTTT.

The V gene is TRBV2, the J gene TRBJ1-5; weak D call: TRBD1 (5 bases). CDR3 length equals 13 residues. V shed 10 bases and J shed 6 bases, with 16 bases lying between them. The germline gives CDR1 SNHLY, CDR2 FYNNEI. CDR3 nucleotides: TGTGCCACCTCGGGGGGTGTTGGTCAGCCCCAGCATTTT. Amino acids: CATSGGVGQPQHF.

The V call is TRBV29-1, the J call TRBJ2-5; D possibly uses TRBD1 or TRBD2 (5 bases each). In germline, CDR1 is SQVTM, CDR2 ANQGSEA. The V end lost 4 bases, the J end lost 5 bases, and 14 bases lay between the germline ends. The CDR3 length is 13 residues. CDR3 coding DNA: TGCAGCGTTGTTGACCGGTGGGGGGAGACCCAGTACTTC. Translated: CSVVDRWGETQYF.

This chain connects TRBV5-4 to TRBJ2-1; D is perhaps TRBD2 (5 bases). Germline V gives CDR1 SGHNT, CDR2 YYREEE (reference sequence). Trimming stripped 3 bases from V and 9 bases from J, with 19 bases between. The CDR3 extends over 15 amino acids. The CDR3 spells CASSSRGFGSPEQFF. The CDR3 region has the DNA TGTGCCAGCAGCTCTCGGGGATTTGGATCACCTGAGCAGTTCTTC.

This rearrangement joins TRBV27 to TRBJ2-7; possibly TRBD1 for D (5 bases). Germline-derived CDR1 and CDR2 are MNHEY and SMNVEV (reference sequence). This CDR3 has 11 amino acids. Between the trimmed V and J ends, which lost 6 bases and 4 bases, there was a span of 7 bases. The CDR3 loop reads CASRQGYEQYF. DNA for the CDR3: TGTGCCAGCAGGCAGGGATACGAGCAGTACTTC.

Many counts were recorded for this clone. This sequence joins TRBV28 and TRBJ2-5, with 8 nucleotides matching TRBD2. The CDR3 extends over 15 amino acids. Germline loops: CDR1 MDHEN, CDR2 SYDVKM. Trimming at V came to 3 bases and at J to 2 bases, leaving 5 bases not matched to a gene. The CDR3 DNA sequence: TGTGCCAGCAGTTTGCTAGCGGGCTTTCAAGAGACCCAGTACTTC. Translation gives CASSLLAGFQETQYF.

Notes on this clone: The same CDR3 can be traced to other DNA sequences in this sample. V is TRBV2 and J is TRBJ2-2, with TRBD1 matching 7 bases. Trimming removed 8 bases from V and 1 base from J; junction bases left unmatched: 1. This CDR3 has 13 amino acids. Looked up from germline, CDR1 is SNHLY and CDR2 is FYNNEI. The CDR3 loop reads CASSGGNTGELFF. The CDR3 DNA follows: TGTGCCAGCTCAGGGGGGAACACCGGGGAGCTGTTTTTT.

The genes are TRBV18 and TRBJ1-4; unclear D gene. From germline, CDR1 is KGHSH and CDR2 LQKENI. This CDR3 contains 13 residues. Trimming shortened V by 4 bases and J by 0 bases, and 3 bases separated the two germline ends. CDR3 residues: CASSRSTNEKLFF. CDR3 in DNA: TGTGCCAGCTCACGCTCAACTAATGAAAAACTGTTTTTT.

V gene TRBV6-1 combines with J gene TRBJ1-5; D remains ambiguous. Between the trimmed V and J ends, which lost 5 bases and 3 bases, there was a span of 5 bases. Germline CDR1 and CDR2: MNHNS and SASEGT. The CDR3 has 12 amino acids. This CDR3 is CASSLNNQPQHF. The DNA of the CDR3 is TGTGCCAGCAGTCTCAACAATCAGCCCCAGCATTTT.

The V call is TRBV4-2, the J call TRBJ2-3; 7 bases are shared with TRBD2. Germline loops: CDR1 LGHNA, CDR2 YNFKEQ. Trimming removed 1 base from V and 2 bases from J; junction bases left unmatched: 6. The CDR3 runs 16 residues. CDR3 nucleotide sequence: TGTGCCAGCAGCCAAGTCCAGCGGGACCCCACAGATACGCAGTATTTT. It translates to CASSQVQRDPTDTQYF.

The V call is TRBV27, the J call TRBJ1-4; D ambiguous. V lost 7 bases and J 5 bases, leaving 14 bases between the germline ends. This CDR3 is 14 amino acids long. The germline gives CDR1 MNHEY, CDR2 SMNVEV (reference sequence). As DNA, the CDR3 is TGTGCCAGCAAAAGAGGGCAGTACAATGAAAAACTGTTTTTT. Its translation is CASKRGQYNEKLFF.